The 23 T cell receptor beta chains in this list originate from one sample, sequenced in a study of cytomegalovirus exposure and HLA in healthy donors. Vbeta (60) and Jbeta (13) primers were used in the PCR. This table comes from immunoSEQ multiplex PCR, and its TCRdb copy is limited to in-frame clones, with some not included. Here the sample spans approximately 130,000 clones, approximately 85% being singletons. The sample taken for sequencing was PBMCs. These receptors originate from a woman between 25 and 40 years old in good health and CMV-seropositive.

The V and J genes are TRBV27 and TRBJ2-5; the match to TRBD1 covers 11 bases. The CDR3 runs to 16 residues. CDR1 is MNHEY and CDR2 is SMNVEV in the germline V gene (reference sequence). The J segment lost 4 bases and the V segment lost 5 bases, leaving 9 bases of the junction unmatched. This CDR3 is CASSPLDRGHGETQYF. CDR3 in DNA: TGTGCCAGCAGTCCCCTGGACAGGGGGCATGGAGAGACCCAGTACTTC.

This chain connects TRBV13 to TRBJ2-5, with 12 bases identical to TRBD2. CDR1 PRHDT and CDR2 FYEKMQ come from the germline V gene (reference sequence). The junction had 6 bases not matched to a gene; V was cut back by 5 bases and J by 2 bases. The length of the CDR3 is 16 residues. The CDR3: CASSPPLAGGQETQYF. CDR3 nucleotide sequence: TGTGCCAGCAGCCCCCCCCTAGCGGGGGGGCAAGAGACCCAGTACTTC. The entire variable domain, with the rest obtained from reference TRBV13 and TRBJ2-5, is as follows: AAGVIQSPRHLIKEKRETATLKCYPIPRHDTVYWYQQGPGQDPQFLISFYEKMQSDKGSIPDRFSAQQFSDYHSELNMSSLELGDSALYFCASSPPLAGGQETQYFGPGTRLLVL.

This chain uses TRBV7-9 with TRBJ1-5, with D unclear. Trimming left V 3 bases short and J 9 bases short, with 12 bases between. The CDR3 is 13 amino acids. The germline V gene encodes CDR1 SEHNR and CDR2 FQNEAQ (reference sequence). The CDR3 nucleotides are TGTGCCAGCAGCTTCGGGGAACCGGGGCCCCAGCATTTT. Residues: CASSFGEPGPQHF.

The J gene is TRBJ1-2, the V gene TRBV28; D may be TRBD1 (5 bases). The CDR3 has 14 amino acids. The V and J ends lost 6 bases and 0 bases respectively, with 11 bases between them. Germline V gene sequence: CDR1 MDHEN, CDR2 SYDVKM. The CDR3 loop reads CASSSQGPNYGYTF. Written as DNA, the CDR3 is TGTGCCAGCAGCAGTCAGGGTCCTAACTATGGCTACACCTTC.

The chain is built from TRBV28 and TRBJ2-2, with D unresolved. CDR3 size: 13 residues. Germline CDR1 and CDR2: MDHEN and SYDVKM. V was pared by 2 bases and J by 3 bases, with 4 bases between. CDR3 loop: CASSLLDTGELFF. The DNA for the CDR3 is TGTGCCAGCAGTTTACTAGACACCGGGGAGCTGTTTTTT.

The chain couples TRBV5-4 to TRBJ1-1; no firm D call. This CDR3 comprises 13 residues. V was clipped by 0 bases and J by 8 bases, with 11 bases between them. Per the germline V gene, CDR1 is SGHNT and CDR2 is YYREEE (reference sequence). CDR3 nucleotide sequence: TGTGCCAGCAGCTTGGGAGGAACCGGCGAAGCTTTCTTT. It is translated as CASSLGGTGEAFF.

This chain uses TRBV15 with TRBJ2-7, with 9 bases fitting TRBD2. Germline CDR1 is LNHNV and CDR2 is YYDKDF (reference sequence). This CDR3 comprises 15 residues. The V gene end was trimmed by 1 base and the J gene end by 5 bases; junction bases not matched to a gene: 6. The CDR3 region has the DNA TGTGCCACCAGCAGAGGCGATAGCGGGAGCCACGAGCAGTACTTC. Protein product: CATSRGDSGSHEQYF.

This clone was detected once. The chain joins TRBV7-9 to TRBJ2-7; 8 positions match TRBD2. The germline CDR1 and CDR2 sequences are SEHNR and FQNEAQ (reference sequence). This CDR3 contains 15 residues. The V gene end was trimmed by 5 bases and the J gene end by 6 bases; junction bases not matched to a gene: 12. The CDR3 nucleotides read TGTGCCAGCAGCCCCCGACTAGCGTACGAGGTCGAGCAGTACTTC. This translates into CASSPRLAYEVEQYF.

This clone showed up just a few times. The chain joins TRBV19 to TRBJ2-7; perhaps TRBD2 as D (5 bases). V lost 5 bases to trimming and J lost 5 bases, with 16 bases between them. The germline V gene encodes CDR1 LNHDA and CDR2 SQIVND (reference sequence). The CDR3 has 14 amino acids. CDR3 sequence: CASSPRTRGDEQYF. CDR3 bases: TGTGCCAGTAGTCCCAGGACCCGGGGAGACGAGCAGTACTTC.

The J gene is TRBJ2-1, the V gene TRBV6-6, with D perhaps TRBD2 (5 bases). The germline V gene encodes CDR1 MNHNY and CDR2 SVGAGI (reference sequence). V lost 5 bases, J lost 6 bases, and 8 bases lay in between. This CDR3 has 12 amino acids. The CDR3 nucleotides are TGTGCCAGCAGTCGACTACCCAATGAGCAGTTCTTC. It encodes CASSRLPNEQFF.

The gene calls are TRBV20-1 and TRBJ2-1; tentative D call: TRBD2 (5 bases). The CDR3 spans 11 residues. Germline CDR1 is DFQATT and CDR2 is SNEGSKA (reference sequence). V lost 3 bases to trimming and J lost 11 bases, with 11 bases between them. The CDR3, as DNA: TGCAGTGCTAGGGCGGGCCCCCAGCAGTTCTTC. Its protein is CSARAGPQQFF.

This chain links TRBV2 with TRBJ2-7, with 10 positions matching TRBD2. Trimming removed 11 bases from V and 5 bases from J; junction bases left unmatched: 12. This CDR3 is 14 amino acids long. Germline assignment: CDR1 SNHLY and CDR2 FYNNEI. The CDR3 nucleotides are TGTGCCGGGAGAGGAGGGACTAGCGTCAACGAGCAGTACTTC. This gives the protein CAGRGGTSVNEQYF.

The J gene is TRBJ2-2, the V gene TRBV28, with 8 positions matching TRBD1. CDR1 is MDHEN, CDR2 SYDVKM, per germline. CDR3 length: 16 residues. Trimming removed 5 bases from V and 4 bases from J; junction bases left unmatched: 9. DNA for the CDR3: TGTGCCAGCAGTCCCACCGGGACAGGTGGCACCGGGGAGCTGTTTTTT. Its protein product is CASSPTGTGGTGELFF.

The chain carries TRBV7-9 and TRBJ1-1; D unclear. V lost 5 bases, J lost 1 base, and 8 bases lay in between. This CDR3 region has 13 residues. Germline loops: CDR1 SEHNR, CDR2 FQNEAQ (reference sequence). The CDR3 DNA is TGTGCCAGCAGCATTGACACGAACACTGAAGCTTTCTTT. Translated, it gives CASSIDTNTEAFF.

The chain has TRBV25-1 and TRBJ2-1; 12 positions agree with TRBD2. The CDR3 runs to 12 residues. CDR1 MGHDK and CDR2 SYGVNS come from the germline V gene. The V gene end was trimmed by 6 bases and the J gene end by 14 bases; junction bases not matched to a gene: 5. The CDR3 region is CASSLAGGPKFF. The CDR3, as DNA: TGTGCCAGCAGCCTAGCGGGGGGGCCTAAGTTCTTC. Full variable domain (remainder filled in from reference TRBV25-1 and TRBJ2-1): EADIYQTPRYLVIGTGKKITLECSQTMGHDKMYWYQQDPGMELHLIHYSYGVNSTEKGDLSSESTVSRIRTEHFPLTLESARPSHTSQYLCASSLAGGPKFFGPGTRLTVL.

The sample holds a few counts of this clone. The rearrangement links TRBV28 to TRBJ1-2; D gene ambiguous. The CDR3 has 13 amino acids. Germline V CDR1 and CDR2: MDHEN, SYDVKM. V was trimmed by 2 bases and J by 8 bases, leaving 12 bases between them. The CDR3 coding sequence is TGTGCCAGCAGTTTAAGCGGGAGGTACGGCTACACCTTC. Its translation: CASSLSGRYGYTF.

The chain has TRBV5-1 and TRBJ2-5; D is possibly TRBD2 (6 bases). Germline V gene lookup returns CDR1 SGHRS and CDR2 YFSETQ. The V and J ends lost 5 bases and 2 bases respectively, with 16 bases between them. This CDR3 comprises 15 residues. CDR3 bases: TGCGCCAGCAGGCGGATAGCCGGGACTCAAGAGACCCAGTACTTC. Its translation: CASRRIAGTQETQYF.

The CDR3 DNA reads as TGTGCCAGCAGCTTGGGAAGCGGGGGGGATACGCAGTATTTT. Its protein product is CASSLGSGGDTQYF. This rearrangement joins TRBV5-6 to TRBJ2-3; TRBD2 aligns across 9 bases. The CDR3 has 14 residues. The V and J ends lost 0 bases and 6 bases, in that order; junction bases with no gene match: 2. Germline-derived CDR1 and CDR2 are SGHDT and YYEEEE.

This clone occurred once. Germline is not matched at one junction end, which may reflect a read error. The gene calls are TRBV7-3 and TRBJ2-7; possible D gene TRBD2, 6 bases. The CDR3 length is 13 residues. Germline values: CDR1 SGHTA, CDR2 FQGTGA. The CDR3 nucleotides are TGTGCTAGCAGCTTAATAGGAGGGGACGAGCAGTACTTC. Protein product: CASSLIGGDEQYF. Drawing the rest from reference TRBV7-3 and TRBJ2-7, the complete variable domain is GAGVSQTPSNKVTEKGKYVELRCDPISGHTALYWYRQSLGQGPEFLIYFQGTGAADDSGLPNDRFFAVRPEGSVSTLKIQRTERGDSAVYLCASSLIGGDEQYFGPGTRLTVT.

The J gene is TRBJ2-2, the V gene TRBV28; D not certain. CDR3 size: 16 residues. Deletions cut 6 bases from V and 0 bases from J, with 14 bases between. The V gene's germline CDR1 is MDHEN and CDR2 SYDVKM. CDR3 amino acids: CASRPAGFPNTGELFF. The CDR3 bases are TGTGCCAGCAGACCTGCCGGGTTCCCGAACACCGGGGAGCTGTTTTTT.

This clone has a single count. The gene calls are TRBV21-1 and TRBJ1-5. TRBV21-1 is recorded as a pseudogene. The CDR3 loop spans 12 amino acids. CDR3 loop: CASSKPVETQHF. CDR3 bases: TGTGCCAGCAGCAAGCCGGTGGAGACCCAGCATTTT.

The rearrangement links TRBV28 to TRBJ1-2, with TRBD1 as a possible D gene (5 bases). The V end lost 5 bases, the J end lost 4 bases, and 11 bases lay between the germline ends. Per the germline V gene, CDR1 is MDHEN and CDR2 is SYDVKM. The length of the CDR3 is 13 residues. CDR3 residues: CASSKQVPYGYTF. The CDR3 nucleotides read TGTGCCAGCAGTAAACAGGTCCCCTATGGCTACACCTTC.

The chain has TRBV6-5 and TRBJ2-1; 12 bases are a match to TRBD2. Germline loops: CDR1 MNHEY, CDR2 SVGAGI. The V segment lost 6 bases and the J segment 6 bases; nucleotides outside the gene matches: 3. This CDR3 is built from 14 residues. DNA of the CDR3: TGTGCCAGCAGCTTGACTAGCGGGGGCAATGAGCAGTTCTTC. It specifies CASSLTSGGNEQFF.